The 14 T cell receptor beta chains listed next were all sequenced from one sample in a study of T cell responses to AZD1222 COVID-19 vaccine. Some clones are missing from TCRdb's copy, which holds only in-frame ones; the method was immunoSEQ multiplex PCR. This sample has 120,000 or so clones, with roughly 90% found just once. The sequencing used peripheral blood, collected on day 0 of AZD1222 vaccination. These receptors all come from an adult in good health.

The rearrangement uses TRBV27 and TRBJ2-1, with 7 bases matching TRBD2. V shed 7 bases, J shed 0 bases, and the junction held 6 bases outside the gene matches. The CDR3 sequence is 15 residues long. In germline, CDR1 is MNHEY, CDR2 SMNVEV (reference sequence). CDR3 in amino acids: CASNPSGPSYNEQFF. Here the CDR3 DNA reads TGTGCCAGCAATCCTAGCGGACCCTCCTACAATGAGCAGTTCTTC.

This clone was recorded once. The chain joins TRBV10-1 to TRBJ2-5; 10 bases are a match to TRBD1. The J segment lost 5 bases and the V segment lost 3 bases, leaving 6 bases of the junction unmatched. The CDR3 runs to 15 residues. Looked up from germline, CDR1 is WNHNN and CDR2 is SYGVQD (reference sequence). CDR3 DNA: TGCGCCAGCAGTGAAGGGGGACAGGGGAAGGAGACCCAGTACTTC. It codes for CASSEGGQGKETQYF.

The count of this clone is one. The chain couples TRBV5-1 to TRBJ2-3; D is perhaps TRBD2 (6 bases). Trimming left V 2 bases short and J 5 bases short, with 12 bases between. The CDR3 has 14 amino acids. Looked up from germline, CDR1 is SGHRS and CDR2 is YFSETQ. The CDR3 region has the DNA TGCGCCAGCAGCTTAGGCGGGATGGAAGATACGCAGTATTTT. It is translated as CASSLGGMEDTQYF.

This chain links TRBV14 with TRBJ1-5; 9 bases are shared with TRBD1. This CDR3 has 15 residues. Germline assignment: CDR1 SGHDN and CDR2 FVKESK. J gave up 10 bases and V 4 bases, and 11 bases lay outside the gene matches. The CDR3, as DNA: TGTGCCAGCAGCCCTCGGACAGGGGAAATCAGCCCCCAGCATTTT. It yields the protein CASSPRTGEISPQHF.

V gene TRBV6-5 combines with J gene TRBJ1-6; D is undetermined. V was clipped by 8 bases and J by 10 bases, with 12 bases between them. Germline loops: CDR1 MNHEY, CDR2 SVGAGI. The CDR3 loop spans 12 amino acids. The CDR3 region has the DNA TGTGCCAGCTCCCATCCCCCCTCACCCCTCCACTTT. Protein: CASSHPPSPLHF.

V usage is TRBV7-9 and J usage is TRBJ2-1; 13 bases line up with TRBD2. Unmatched junction bases numbered 1, after V lost 1 base and J lost 10 bases. The length of the CDR3 is 14 residues. Germline V gene sequence: CDR1 SEHNR, CDR2 FQNEAQ (reference sequence). The DNA for the CDR3 is TGTGCCAGCAGCTTAGGGACTAGCGGGAGAGAGCAGTTCTTC. This sequence encodes CASSLGTSGREQFF. Supplemented by reference TRBV7-9 and TRBJ2-1, the full variable domain reads DTGVSQNPRHKITKRGQNVTFRCDPISEHNRLYWYRQTLGQGPEFLTYFQNEAQLEKSRLLSDRFSAERPKGSFSTLEIQRTEQGDSAMYLCASSLGTSGREQFFGPGTRLTVL.

The chain employs TRBV7-2 and TRBJ1-5, with D perhaps TRBD1 (6 bases). Trimming took 1 base from V and 2 from J, leaving 12 bases between them. The CDR3 loop spans 16 amino acids. From germline, CDR1 is SGHTA and CDR2 FQGNSA. The CDR3 spells CASSLGGGGGNQPQHF. Written as DNA, the CDR3 is TGTGCCAGCAGCTTAGGGGGGGGCGGTGGCAATCAGCCCCAGCATTTT.

Notes on this clone: One end of the junction does not line up with germline, which may come from a read error. The chain links TRBV3-1 (or the pseudogene TRBV3-2) to TRBJ2-7, with unresolved D. This CDR3 is 13 amino acids long. Germline CDR1 reads LGHDT; CDR2 reads YNNKEL (reference sequence). This CDR3 reads CASSQVSSSEQYF. CDR3 nucleotide sequence: TGTGCCAGCAGCCAAGTTAGTTCCTCCGAGCAGTACTTC.

V and J are TRBV11-3 and TRBJ2-1; the D is unclear. Germline V gives CDR1 SGHNT, CDR2 YENEEA. CDR3 length: 16 amino acids. V lost 2 bases to trimming and J lost 8 bases, with 19 bases between them. CDR3 sequence reads: CASSLLVSPLRDEQFF. The CDR3 DNA sequence: TGTGCCAGCAGCTTACTAGTCAGCCCCTTGAGAGATGAGCAGTTCTTC.

The genes are TRBV6-1 and TRBJ1-5; 7 positions agree with TRBD1. Germline assignment: CDR1 MNHNS and CDR2 SASEGT. With 1 base clipped from V and 0 bases from J, the junction kept 12 bases outside the gene matches. CDR3 length: 19 amino acids. The CDR3 region is CASSEGPQGRFYSNQPQHF. In DNA, the CDR3 is TGTGCCAGCAGTGAAGGGCCACAGGGGAGGTTCTATAGCAATCAGCCCCAGCATTTT.

V usage is TRBV5-6 and J usage is TRBJ2-7, with 7 bases matching TRBD1. Germline CDR1 SGHDT, CDR2 YYEEEE. CDR3 length equals 14 residues. With 1 base clipped from V and 2 bases from J, the junction kept 3 bases outside the gene matches. Here the CDR3 reads CASSLYGQAYEQYF. The CDR3 DNA is TGTGCCAGCAGCTTGTACGGACAGGCCTACGAGCAGTACTTC. The whole variable domain, filled in from reference TRBV5-6 and TRBJ2-7, reads DAGVTQSPTHLIKTRGQQVTLRCSPKSGHDTVSWYQQALGQGPQFIFQYYEEEERQRGNFPDRFSGHQFPNYSSELNVNALLLGDSALYLCASSLYGQAYEQYFGPGTRLTVT.

This rearrangement joins TRBV11-2 to TRBJ2-7; D may be TRBD1 (5 bases). Trimming shortened V by 1 base and J by 4 bases, and 14 bases separated the two germline ends. Germline V CDR1 and CDR2: SGHAT, FQNNGV. The CDR3 runs to 15 residues. The CDR3 DNA is TGTGCCAGCAGCTTAGCGGCAGGGTTACAGTACGAGCAGTACTTC. Its translation is CASSLAAGLQYEQYF.

The chain couples TRBV7-3 to TRBJ1-4, with D possibly matching TRBD1 (6 bases). Germline CDR1 is SGHTA and CDR2 is FQGTGA. CDR3 length: 14 amino acids. The V end was cut by 0 bases, the J end by 4 bases, with 6 bases between. Written as DNA, the CDR3 is TGTGCCAGCAGCTTAACAGGGGGTAATGAAAAACTGTTTTTT. The encoded protein is CASSLTGGNEKLFF.

The chain has TRBV5-1 and TRBJ1-1; D gene ambiguous. Deletions cut 4 bases from V and 6 bases from J, with 16 bases between. The CDR3 covers 14 residues. Looked up from germline, CDR1 is SGHRS and CDR2 is YFSETQ. The CDR3 coding sequence is TGCGCCAGCAGCCTCGGCCCCAGTAATTCTGAAGCTTTCTTT. Translating it yields CASSLGPSNSEAFF.